This T cell receptor beta chain was retrieved from a study of shared clonotypes between healthy human individuals. The study drew its donors from healthy HIV-negative adults without recent acute infections or vaccinations. Study-wide findings and caveats: Sorted-subset sequencing was shown by rarefaction to be incomplete despite large depth.

Sorted-subset replicate PCRs used 150 to 200 ng of genomic DNA. This amount corresponded to about 29,000 T cell genomes. Only in-frame clones appear in the TCRdb table, and some are missing; sequencing was by immunoSEQ multiplex PCR. This sample has approximately 2.1 million clones, with over 90% found just once. Comments on this clone: Its target is unknown.

This TCR was recovered from a man between 18 and 29 years old in good health. Some clones in this sample may be carry-over from other donors' samples. Material: naive CD4+ T cells from PBMCs. The subset is: CD45RA+ positively selected.

CDR3 region: CASSTGTSGRLYF. In DNA, the CDR3 is TGTGCCAGTAGTACCGGGACTAGCGGGAGGCTGTACTTC. This chain joins TRBV19 and TRBJ2-4; 15 nucleotides agree with TRBD2. Germline V gene lookup returns CDR1 LNHDA and CDR2 SQIVND (reference sequence). This CDR3 has 13 residues. V was pared by 4 bases and J by 15 bases, with 4 bases of the junction left unmatched.